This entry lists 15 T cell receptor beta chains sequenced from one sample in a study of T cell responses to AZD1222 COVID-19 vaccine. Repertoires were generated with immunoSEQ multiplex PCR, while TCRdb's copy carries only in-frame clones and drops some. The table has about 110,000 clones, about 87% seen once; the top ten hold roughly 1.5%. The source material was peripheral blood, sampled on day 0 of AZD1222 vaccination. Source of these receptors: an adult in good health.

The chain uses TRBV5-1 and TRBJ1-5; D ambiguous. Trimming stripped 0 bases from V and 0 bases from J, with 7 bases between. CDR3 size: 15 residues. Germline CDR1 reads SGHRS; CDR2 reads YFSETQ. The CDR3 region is CASSLGPISNQPQHF. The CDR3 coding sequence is TGCGCCAGCAGCTTGGGGCCGATTAGCAATCAGCCCCAGCATTTT.

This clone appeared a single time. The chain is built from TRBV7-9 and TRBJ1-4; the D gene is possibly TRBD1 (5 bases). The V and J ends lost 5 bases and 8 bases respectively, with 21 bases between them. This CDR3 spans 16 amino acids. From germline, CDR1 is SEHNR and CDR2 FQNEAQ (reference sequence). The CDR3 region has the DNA TGTGCCAGCAGCCGCGGGGGGGTCGACGCGTTAGAAAAACTGTTTTTT. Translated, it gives CASSRGGVDALEKLFF.

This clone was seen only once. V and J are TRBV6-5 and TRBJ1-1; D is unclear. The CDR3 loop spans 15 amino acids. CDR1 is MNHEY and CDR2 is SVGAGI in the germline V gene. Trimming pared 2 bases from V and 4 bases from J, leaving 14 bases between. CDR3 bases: TGTGCCAGCAGTTACGTAGGCGGCGGTGGCACTGAAGCTTTCTTT. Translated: CASSYVGGGGTEAFF.

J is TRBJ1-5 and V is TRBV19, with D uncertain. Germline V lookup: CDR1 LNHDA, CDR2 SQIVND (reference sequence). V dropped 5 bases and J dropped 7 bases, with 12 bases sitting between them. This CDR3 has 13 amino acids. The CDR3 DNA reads TGTGCCAGTAGTTCCGGGCTTTTACAGCCCCAGCATTTT. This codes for CASSSGLLQPQHF.

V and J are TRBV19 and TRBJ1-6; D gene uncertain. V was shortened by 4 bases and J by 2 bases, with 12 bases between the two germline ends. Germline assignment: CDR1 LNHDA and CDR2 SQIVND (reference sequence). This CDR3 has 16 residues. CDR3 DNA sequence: TGTGCCAGTAGTAATGCGGCGTCCACCTATAATTCACCCCTCCACTTT. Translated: CASSNAASTYNSPLHF.

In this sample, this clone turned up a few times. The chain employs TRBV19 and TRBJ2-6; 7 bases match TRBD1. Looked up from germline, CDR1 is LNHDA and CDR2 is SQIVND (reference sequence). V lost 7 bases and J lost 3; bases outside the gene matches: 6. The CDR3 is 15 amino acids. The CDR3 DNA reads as TGTGCCAGTACCATACAGGGGTATGGGGCCAACGTCCTGACTTTC. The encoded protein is CASTIQGYGANVLTF.

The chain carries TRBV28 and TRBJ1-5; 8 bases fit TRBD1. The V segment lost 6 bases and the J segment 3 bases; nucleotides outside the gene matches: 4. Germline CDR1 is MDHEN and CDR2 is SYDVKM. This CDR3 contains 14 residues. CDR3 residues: CASRVGQANQPQHF. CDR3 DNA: TGTGCCAGCAGGGTGGGACAGGCCAATCAGCCCCAGCATTTT. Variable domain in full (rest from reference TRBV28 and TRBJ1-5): DVKVTQSSRYLVKRTGEKVFLECVQDMDHENMFWYRQDPGLGLRLIYFSYDVKMKEKGDIPEGYSVSREKKERFSLILESASTNQTSMYLCASRVGQANQPQHFGDGTRLSIL.

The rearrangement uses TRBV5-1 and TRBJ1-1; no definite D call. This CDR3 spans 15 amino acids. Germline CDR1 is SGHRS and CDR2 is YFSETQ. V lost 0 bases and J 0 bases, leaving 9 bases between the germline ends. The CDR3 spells CASSLGGMLNTEAFF. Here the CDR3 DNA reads TGCGCCAGCAGCTTGGGGGGAATGCTGAACACTGAAGCTTTCTTT.

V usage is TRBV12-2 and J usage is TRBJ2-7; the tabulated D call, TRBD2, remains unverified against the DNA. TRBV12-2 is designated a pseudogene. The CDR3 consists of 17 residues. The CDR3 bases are TGTGCAAGTCGCTTAGCGCTTGGCGGGGGGAGCTCCTACGAGCAGTACTTC. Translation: CASRLALGGGSSYEQYF.

Here the CDR3 DNA reads TGTGCCAGTAGTTTCGGCGGGAGATCCTACAATGAGCAGTTCTTC. As protein: CASSFGGRSYNEQFF. V usage is TRBV19 and J usage is TRBJ2-1, with 7 bases aligning to TRBD2. The V gene's germline CDR1 is LNHDA and CDR2 SQIVND (reference sequence). V lost 5 bases to trimming and J lost 1 base; unmatched junction nucleotides: 5. The CDR3 spans 15 residues.

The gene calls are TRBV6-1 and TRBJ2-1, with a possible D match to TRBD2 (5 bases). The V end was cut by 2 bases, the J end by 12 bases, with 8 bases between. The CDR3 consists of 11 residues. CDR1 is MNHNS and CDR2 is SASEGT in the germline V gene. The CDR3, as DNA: TGTGCCAGCAGTGAACCCGGGGTGCAGTTCTTC. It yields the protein CASSEPGVQFF.

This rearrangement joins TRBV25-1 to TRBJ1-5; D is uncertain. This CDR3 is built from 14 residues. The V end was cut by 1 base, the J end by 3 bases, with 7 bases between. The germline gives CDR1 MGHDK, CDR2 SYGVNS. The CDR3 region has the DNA TGTGCCAGCAGTGAATCCTATGTCAATCAGCCCCAGCATTTT. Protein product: CASSESYVNQPQHF.

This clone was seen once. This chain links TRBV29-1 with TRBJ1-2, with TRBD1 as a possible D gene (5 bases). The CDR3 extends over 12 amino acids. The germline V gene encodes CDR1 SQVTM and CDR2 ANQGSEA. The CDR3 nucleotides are TGCAGTGCCGGGACTTCCTTTTATGGCTACACCTTC. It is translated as CSAGTSFYGYTF.

The CDR3 reads CASFGQGATMAEAFF. The DNA of the CDR3 is TGCGCCAGCTTCGGACAGGGGGCGACTATGGCTGAAGCTTTCTTT. This chain connects TRBV4-1 to TRBJ1-1; TRBD1 aligns across 11 bases. The CDR3 is made up of 15 amino acids. CDR1 is MGHRA, CDR2 YSYEKL, per germline. Unmatched junction bases numbered 11, after V lost 8 bases and J lost 6 bases.

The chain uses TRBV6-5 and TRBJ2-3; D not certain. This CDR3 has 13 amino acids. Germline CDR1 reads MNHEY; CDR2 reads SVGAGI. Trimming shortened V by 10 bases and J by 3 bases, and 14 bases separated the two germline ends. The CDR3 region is CATRIGMTDTQYF. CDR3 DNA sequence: TGTGCCACCCGAATTGGAATGACAGATACGCAGTATTTT.